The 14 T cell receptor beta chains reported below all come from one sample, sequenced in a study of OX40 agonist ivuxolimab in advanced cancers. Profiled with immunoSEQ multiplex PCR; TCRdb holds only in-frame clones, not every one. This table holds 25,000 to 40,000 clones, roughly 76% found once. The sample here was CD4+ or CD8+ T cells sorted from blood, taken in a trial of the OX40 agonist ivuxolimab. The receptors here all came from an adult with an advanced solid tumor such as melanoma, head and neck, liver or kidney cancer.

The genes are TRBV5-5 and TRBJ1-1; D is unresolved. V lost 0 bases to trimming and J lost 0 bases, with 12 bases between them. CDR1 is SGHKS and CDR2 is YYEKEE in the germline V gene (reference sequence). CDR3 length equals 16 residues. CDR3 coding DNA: TGTGCCAGCAGCTTGGTGGCAGCCCCAATGAACACTGAAGCTTTCTTT. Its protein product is CASSLVAAPMNTEAFF.

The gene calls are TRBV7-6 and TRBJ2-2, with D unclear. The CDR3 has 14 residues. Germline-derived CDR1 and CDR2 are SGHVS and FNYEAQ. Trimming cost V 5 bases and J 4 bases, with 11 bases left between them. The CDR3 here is CASSRSRTTGELFF. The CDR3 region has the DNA TGTGCCAGCAGCCGATCCAGAACCACCGGGGAGCTGTTTTTT. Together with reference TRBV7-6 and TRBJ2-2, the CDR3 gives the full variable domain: GAGVSQSPRYKVTKRGQDVALRCDPISGHVSLYWYRQALGQGPEFLTYFNYEAQQDKSGLPNDRFSAERPEGSISTLTIQRTEQRDSAMYRCASSRSRTTGELFFGEGSRLTVL.

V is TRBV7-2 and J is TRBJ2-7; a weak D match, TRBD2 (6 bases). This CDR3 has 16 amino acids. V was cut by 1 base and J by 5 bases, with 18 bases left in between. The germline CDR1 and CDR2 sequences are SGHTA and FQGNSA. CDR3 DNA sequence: TGTGCCAGCAGCTTAGGCAGACAGCGGCGGGGTAACGAGCAGTACTTC. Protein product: CASSLGRQRRGNEQYF.

CDR3 bases: TGTGCCAGCATCCCGGGACAGGGGGCTTCTGGGGCCAACGTCCTGACTTTC. Amino acids: CASIPGQGASGANVLTF. J is TRBJ2-6 and V is TRBV11-2; the match to TRBD1 covers 12 bases. Germline V gene sequence: CDR1 SGHAT, CDR2 FQNNGV. This CDR3 has 17 residues. The ends lost 7 bases at V and 1 base at J; junction bases unmatched: 5.

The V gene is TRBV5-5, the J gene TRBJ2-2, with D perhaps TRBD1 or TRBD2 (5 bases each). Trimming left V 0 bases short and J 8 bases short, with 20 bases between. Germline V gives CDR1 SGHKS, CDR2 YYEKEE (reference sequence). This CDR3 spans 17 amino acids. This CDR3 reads CASSLAKGRGWTGELFF. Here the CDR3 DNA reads TGTGCCAGCAGCTTGGCCAAGGGCCGGGGTTGGACAGGGGAGCTGTTTTTT.

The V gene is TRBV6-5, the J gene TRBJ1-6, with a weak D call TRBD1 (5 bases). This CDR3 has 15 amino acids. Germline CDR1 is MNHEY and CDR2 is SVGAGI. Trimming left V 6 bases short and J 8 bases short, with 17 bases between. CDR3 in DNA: TGTGCCAGCAGCCCCGCGCCAGGGACGCATTCACCCCTCCACTTT. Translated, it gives CASSPAPGTHSPLHF.

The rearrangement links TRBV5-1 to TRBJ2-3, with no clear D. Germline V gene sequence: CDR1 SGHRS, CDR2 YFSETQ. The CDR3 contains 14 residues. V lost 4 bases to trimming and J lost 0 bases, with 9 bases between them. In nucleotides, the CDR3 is TGCGCCAGCAGCCGACAAGTGAGCACAGATACGCAGTATTTT. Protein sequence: CASSRQVSTDTQYF.

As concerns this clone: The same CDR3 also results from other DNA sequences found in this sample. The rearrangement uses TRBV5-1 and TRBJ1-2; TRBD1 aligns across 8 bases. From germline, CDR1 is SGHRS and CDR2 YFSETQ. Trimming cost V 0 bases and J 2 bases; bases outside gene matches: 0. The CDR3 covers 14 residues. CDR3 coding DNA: TGCGCCAGCAGCTTGGGACAGGGGAACTATGGCTACACCTTC. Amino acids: CASSLGQGNYGYTF.

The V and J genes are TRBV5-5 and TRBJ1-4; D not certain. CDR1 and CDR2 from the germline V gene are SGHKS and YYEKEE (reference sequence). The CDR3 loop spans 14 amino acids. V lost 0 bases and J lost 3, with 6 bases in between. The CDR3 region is CASSLGGPNEKLFF. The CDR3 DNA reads TGTGCCAGCAGCTTGGGCGGCCCTAATGAAAAACTGTTTTTT.

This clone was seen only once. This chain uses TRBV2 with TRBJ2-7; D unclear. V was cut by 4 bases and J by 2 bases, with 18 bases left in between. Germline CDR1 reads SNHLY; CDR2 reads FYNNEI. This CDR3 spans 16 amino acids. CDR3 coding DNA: TGTGCCAGCAGTGGAGCTATGGTTGGGTCACCCTACGAGCAGTACTTC. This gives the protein CASSGAMVGSPYEQYF.

CDR3 region: CSAEGGRGQFVGGYTF. The CDR3 DNA sequence: TGCAGCGCCGAGGGAGGGAGGGGCCAATTTGTTGGTGGCTACACCTTC. The gene calls are TRBV29-1 and TRBJ1-2; possibly TRBD1 for D (5 bases). Germline CDR1 reads SQVTM; CDR2 reads ANQGSEA. The CDR3 has 16 amino acids. Trimming cost V 7 bases and J 7 bases, with 28 bases left between them.

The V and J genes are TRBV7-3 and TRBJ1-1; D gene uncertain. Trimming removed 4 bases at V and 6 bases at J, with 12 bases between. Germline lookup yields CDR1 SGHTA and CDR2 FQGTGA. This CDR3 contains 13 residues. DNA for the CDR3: TGTGCCAGCAGCTGGTCCCCCACCTCTGAAGCTTTCTTT. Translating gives CASSWSPTSEAFF.

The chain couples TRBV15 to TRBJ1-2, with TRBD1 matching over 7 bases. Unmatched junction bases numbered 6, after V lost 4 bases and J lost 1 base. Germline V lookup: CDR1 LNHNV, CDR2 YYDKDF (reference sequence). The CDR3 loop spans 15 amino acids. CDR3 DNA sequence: TGTGCCACCAGCACAGGGACAGACCTTAACTATGGCTACACCTTC. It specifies CATSTGTDLNYGYTF.

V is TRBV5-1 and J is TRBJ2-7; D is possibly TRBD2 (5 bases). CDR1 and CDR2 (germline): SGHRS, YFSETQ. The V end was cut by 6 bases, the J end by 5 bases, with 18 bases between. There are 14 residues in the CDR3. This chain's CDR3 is CASKPGAGVDEQYF. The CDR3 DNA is TGCGCCAGCAAGCCCGGAGCCGGGGTCGACGAGCAGTACTTC.